The source of this T cell receptor beta chain is a study of OX40 agonist ivuxolimab in advanced cancers. Generated by immunoSEQ multiplex PCR, the TCRdb table keeps only in-frame clones and is missing some. The top ten clones hold roughly 4.9% of a sample with 77,000 or so clones, roughly 80% of them seen once. Per germline, CDR1 MDHEN and CDR2 SYDVKM. This CDR3 is 14 amino acids long. V was pared by 3 bases and J by 5 bases, with 4 bases of the junction left unmatched. This clone has more than one count but fewer than ten. The chain combines TRBV28 with TRBJ2-1; 7 positions agree with TRBD1. The TCR comes from an adult with an advanced solid tumor such as melanoma, head and neck, liver or kidney cancer. This specimen consisted of CD4+ or CD8+ T cells sorted from blood, obtained in a trial of the OX40 agonist ivuxolimab. CDR3 region: CASSFLGTDNEQFF. The DNA for the CDR3 is TGTGCCAGCAGTTTTCTTGGGACAGACAATGAGCAGTTCTTC.